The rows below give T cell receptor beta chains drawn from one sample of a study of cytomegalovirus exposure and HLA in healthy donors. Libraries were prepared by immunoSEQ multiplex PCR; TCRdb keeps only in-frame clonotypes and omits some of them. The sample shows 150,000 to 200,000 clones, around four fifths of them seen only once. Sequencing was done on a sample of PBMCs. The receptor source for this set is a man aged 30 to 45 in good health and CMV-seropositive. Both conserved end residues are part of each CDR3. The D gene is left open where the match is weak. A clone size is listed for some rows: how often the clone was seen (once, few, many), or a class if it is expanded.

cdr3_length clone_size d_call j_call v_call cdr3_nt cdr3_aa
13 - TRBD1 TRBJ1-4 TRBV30 TGTGCCTGGAGTGCAACGGGACAGGAAAAACTGTTTTTT CAWSATGQEKLFF
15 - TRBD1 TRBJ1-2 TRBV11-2 TGTGCCAGCAGCTTAACGACAGGGGAGTCCTATGGCTACACCTTC CASSLTTGESYGYTF
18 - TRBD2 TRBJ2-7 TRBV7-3 TGTGCCAGCAGCCAGCAAGCTAGCGGGGGGACCCTGAGATACGAGCAGTACTTC CASSQQASGGTLRYEQYF
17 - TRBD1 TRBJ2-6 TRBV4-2 TGTGCCAGCAGCCAACCGGGACAGCTCTCTGGGGCCAACGTCCTGACTTTC CASSQPGQLSGANVLTF
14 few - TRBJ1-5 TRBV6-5 TGTGCCAGCAGTAAACAGGGACGGGATCAGCCCCAGCATTTT CASSKQGRDQPQHF
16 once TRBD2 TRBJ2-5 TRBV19 TGTGCCAGTAGTCCTGGACTAGCGGGGTTATTGGAGACCCAGTACTTC CASSPGLAGLLETQYF
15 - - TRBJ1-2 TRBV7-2 TGTGCCAGCAGCTTAGCGCAGCAGGGTATTAGAGGCTACACCTTC CASSLAQQGIRGYTF
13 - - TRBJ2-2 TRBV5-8 TGTGCCAGCGGGGATCTCACAGGGCGGGAGCTGTTTTTT CASGDLTGRELFF
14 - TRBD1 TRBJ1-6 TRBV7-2 TGTGCCAGCAGTCCCGGGACAGTTAATTCACCCCTCCACTTT CASSPGTVNSPLHF
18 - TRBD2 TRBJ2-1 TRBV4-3 TGCGCCAGCAGTACGAGGCCGAGCTCCAGCGGGGGCTACAATGAGCAGTTCTTC CASSTRPSSSGGYNEQFF
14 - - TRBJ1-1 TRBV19 TGTGCCAGTAGTTGGGCGGCGGGGGACACTGAAGCTTTCTTT CASSWAAGDTEAFF
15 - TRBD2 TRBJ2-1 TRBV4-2 TGTGCCAGCAGCTTGCTAGCGGGGGTCGACAATGAGCAGTTCTTC CASSLLAGVDNEQFF
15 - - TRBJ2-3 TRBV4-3 TGCGCCAGCAGTCTTGGGGGCCGGGGCACAGATACGCAGTATTTT CASSLGGRGTDTQYF
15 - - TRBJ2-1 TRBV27 TGTGCCAGCAGTTACGACAGGCTCTCCTACAATGAGCAGTTCTTC CASSYDRLSYNEQFF
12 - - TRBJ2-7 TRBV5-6 TGTGCCAGCAGCGCGAGCTCCTACGAGCAGTACTTC CASSASSYEQYF
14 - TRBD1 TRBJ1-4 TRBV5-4 TGTGCCAGCAGCCCGGACAGGGTTAATGAAAAACTGTTTTTT CASSPDRVNEKLFF
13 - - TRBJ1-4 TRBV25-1 TGTGCCAGCAGTGAATACAGGGACACTGAACTGTTTTTT CASSEYRDTELFF
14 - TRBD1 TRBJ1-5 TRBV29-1 TGCAGCGTGGGACAGGGGAGTAGCAATCAGCCCCAGCATTTT CSVGQGSSNQPQHF
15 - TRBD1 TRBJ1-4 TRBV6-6 TGTGCCAGCAGTTACTCGAAGGGGGCTGGTGAAAAACTGTTTTTT CASSYSKGAGEKLFF
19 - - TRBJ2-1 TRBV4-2 TGTGCCAGCAGCCAAGTACAAGGTGGTCGGGGGAGCTCCTACAATGAGCAGTTCTTC CASSQVQGGRGSSYNEQFF
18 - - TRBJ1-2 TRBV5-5 TGTGCCAGCAGCTTGGAAAGCCAAACTGGCGGGGGAGGGTATGGCTACACCTTC CASSLESQTGGGGYGYTF
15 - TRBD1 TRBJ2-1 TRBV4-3 TGCGCCAGCAGCCACACAGGGGGAAGGCACAATGAGCAGTTCTTC CASSHTGGRHNEQFF
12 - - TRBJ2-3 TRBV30 TGTGCCTGGGCGACAGGTCGAGATACGCAGTATTTT CAWATGRDTQYF
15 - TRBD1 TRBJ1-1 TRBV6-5 TGTGCCAGCAGGACACAGGGGGCGTCGAACACTGAAGCTTTCTTT CASRTQGASNTEAFF
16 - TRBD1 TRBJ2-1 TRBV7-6 TGTGCCAGCAGCTTAGGGTACGGGACAGCATACAATGAGCAGTTCTTC CASSLGYGTAYNEQFF
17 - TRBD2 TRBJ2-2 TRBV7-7 TGTGCTAGCAGCGGGGGGGACGGGACTAGCCTTCCCGGGGAGCTGTTTTTT CASSGGDGTSLPGELFF
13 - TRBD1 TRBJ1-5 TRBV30 TGTGCCTCCTCGGACAGGGGGCAACAGCCCCAGCATTTT CASSDRGQQPQHF
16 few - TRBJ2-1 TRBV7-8 TGTGCCAGCAGCTCAAGACTAGTCCCGTCCTACAATGAGCAGTTCTTC CASSSRLVPSYNEQFF
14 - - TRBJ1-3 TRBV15 TGTGCCACCAGCAGAGTCCGGGGTACAAACACCATATATTTT CATSRVRGTNTIYF
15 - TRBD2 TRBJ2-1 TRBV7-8 TGTGCCAGCAGCCCGACTAGCGGGGGGGCAAATGAGCAGTTCTTC CASSPTSGGANEQFF
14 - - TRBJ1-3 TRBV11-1 TGTGCCAGCAGCGCGATCCGGGCTGGAAACACCATATATTTT CASSAIRAGNTIYF
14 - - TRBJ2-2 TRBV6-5 TGTGCCAGCAGTTACCGACTTAACACCGGGGAGCTGTTTTTT CASSYRLNTGELFF
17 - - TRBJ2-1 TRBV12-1 TGTGCCAGCTGGCCCCCGGGACTAGCGGGGGGGCGGGATGAGCAGTTCTTC CASWPPGLAGGRDEQFF
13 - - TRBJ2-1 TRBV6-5 TGTGCCAGCAAAGAGACTCAATACAATGAGCAGTTCTTC CASKETQYNEQFF
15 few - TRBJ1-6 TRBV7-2 TGTGCCAGCAGCTTAAGTGGGGCCCCCAATTCACCCCTCCACTTT CASSLSGAPNSPLHF
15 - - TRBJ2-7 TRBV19 TGTGCCAGTAGTCCTAGCCCCTTCGTCTCCTACGAGCAGTACTTC CASSPSPFVSYEQYF
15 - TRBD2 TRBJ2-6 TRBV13 TGTGCCAGCAGCCAAGCGGGGATGGGGGCCAACGTCCTGACTTTC CASSQAGMGANVLTF
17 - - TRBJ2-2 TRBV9 TGTGCCAGCAGCGTAGCCCCACCAGGGTATGACACCGGGGAGCTGTTTTTT CASSVAPPGYDTGELFF
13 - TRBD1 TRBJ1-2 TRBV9 TGTGCCAGCAGCGGGGGGACAGGGCTTGGCTACACCTTC CASSGGTGLGYTF
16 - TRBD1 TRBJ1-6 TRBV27 TGTGCCAGCAGTTTAGGGGCAGGGGGCCTCTATGCACCCCTCCACTTT CASSLGAGGLYAPLHF
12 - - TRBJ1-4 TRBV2 TGTGCCAGCACTCAGGGGAGTGAAAAACTGTTTTTT CASTQGSEKLFF
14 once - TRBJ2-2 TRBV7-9 TGTGCCAGCAGCTATGAGGGAAGCACCGGGGAGCTGTTTTTT CASSYEGSTGELFF
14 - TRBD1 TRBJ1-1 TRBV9 TGTGCCAGCAGCGTAGATCCCGGGACAGCAGAAGCTTTCTTT CASSVDPGTAEAFF
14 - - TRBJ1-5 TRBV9 TGTGCCAGCAGCGTAGGGGGGCTCAATCAGCCCCAGCATTTT CASSVGGLNQPQHF
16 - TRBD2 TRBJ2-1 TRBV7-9 TGTGCCAGCAGCTTCACTCCGGGGGGGCTTTACAATGAGCAGTTCTTC CASSFTPGGLYNEQFF
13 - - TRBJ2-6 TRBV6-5 TGTGCCAGCTGGGGGGCTGGGGCCAACGTCCTGACTTTC CASWGAGANVLTF
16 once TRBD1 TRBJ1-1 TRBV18 TGTGCCAGCTCACCTTATGGGACAGGGGGATTCACTGAAGCTTTCTTT CASSPYGTGGFTEAFF
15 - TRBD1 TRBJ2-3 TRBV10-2 TGCGCCAGCAGGGGGACAGCCCGGGACACAGATACGCAGTATTTT CASRGTARDTDTQYF
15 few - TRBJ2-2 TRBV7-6 TGTGCCAGCAGCCCCGGCAGGGGGGCCACCGGGGAGCTGTTTTTT CASSPGRGATGELFF
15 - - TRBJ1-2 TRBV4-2 TGTGCCAGCAGCCAAGATGTGCGAACCGCCTATGGCTACACCTTC CASSQDVRTAYGYTF
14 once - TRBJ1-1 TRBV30 TGTGCCTGGAGTGTTTCGGGGGTGAACACTGAAGCTTTCTTT CAWSVSGVNTEAFF
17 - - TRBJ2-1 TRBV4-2 TGTGCCAGCAGCCAAGAGCTCCGACAGTTCTCCTACAATGAGCAGTTCTTC CASSQELRQFSYNEQFF
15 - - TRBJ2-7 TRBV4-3 TGCGCCAGCAGCCCCAACTTGAGCGGCCCGTACGAGCAGTACTTC CASSPNLSGPYEQYF
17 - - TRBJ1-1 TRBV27 TGTGCCAGCAGTTCTGGGGTTGCGGGGGCGGGGGGCCGGAGGGCTTTCTTT CASSSGVAGAGGRRAFF
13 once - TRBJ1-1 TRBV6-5 TGTGCCAGCAGTTACTCAGGGGGAACTGAAGCTTTCTTT CASSYSGGTEAFF
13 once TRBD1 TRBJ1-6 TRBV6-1 TGTGCCACGGGACAGGGGGCATCTTCACCCCTCCACTTT CATGQGASSPLHF